This is a list of T cell receptor beta chains from one sample in a study of CD8 T cells in ankylosing spondylitis. Via MiXCR, TCRdb re-called the 5' RACE reads, giving one row per CDR3 protein. The profile shows around 91,000 distinct CDR3 sequences, roughly 8.8% of them singletons. The specimen was blood, either unsorted or a sorted T cell fraction (not recorded which). The receptors were sampled from a male donor with ankylosing spondylitis. CDR3s include the opening cysteine and the closing phenylalanine or tryptophan. A D gene is named only where the DNA matches it firmly. Expanded clones get a size class; other rows say once, few or many, or leave the size out.

j_call | d_call | clone_size | v_call | cdr3_nt | cdr3_aa
TRBJ2-3 | . | many | TRBV20-1 | TGCAGTGCTCCGCCCGGGGCGGCTAGCACAGATACGCAGTATTTT | CSAPPGAASTDTQYF
TRBJ2-3 | . | few | TRBV3-1 | TGTGCCAGCAGCCAGGCGGGGAGCACAGATACGCAGTATTTT | CASSQAGSTDTQYF
TRBJ1-6 | TRBD1 | few | TRBV27 | TGTGCCAGCAGTTGGGGTCCCGGGACAGGGACTCTAAATTCACCCCTCCACTTT | CASSWGPGTGTLNSPLHF
TRBJ2-7 | TRBD2 | many | TRBV10-3 | TGTGCCATCAAGGAGACGGGGGGTTCCTACGAGCAGTACTTC | CAIKETGGSYEQYF
TRBJ2-2 | . | few | TRBV14 | TGTGCCAGCAGCCAGGGCACCGGGGAGCTGTTTTTT | CASSQGTGELFF
TRBJ2-1 | TRBD1 | . | TRBV20-1 | TGCAGTGCTAGAGGGGGACCGGGACAGGCTTCCTACAATGAGCAGTTCTTC | CSARGGPGQASYNEQFF
TRBJ1-3 | TRBD1 | few | TRBV12-3/TRBV12-4 | TGTGCCATTCGAGACAGGGGGGGAGGAAACACCATATATTTT | CAIRDRGGGNTIYF
TRBJ2-3 | . | . | TRBV15 | TGTGCCACCAGCAGAGAGAAGCGGGCCGCTGTAGGTACGCAGTATTTT | CATSREKRAAVGTQYF
TRBJ1-2 | . | many | TRBV20-1 | TGCAGTGCTAGAGAGAGAGGGAACTATGGCTACACCTTC | CSARERGNYGYTF
TRBJ2-1 | TRBD2 | many | TRBV27 | TGTGCCAGCAGTTTGCTAGCGGCCTACAATGAGCAGTTCTTC | CASSLLAAYNEQFF
TRBJ1-2 | . | many | TRBV4-2 | TGTGCCAGCAGCCCCGGGAGGGGGAAATCCTATGGCTACACCTTC | CASSPGRGKSYGYTF
TRBJ2-1 | . | many | TRBV7-2 | TGTGCCAGCAGCTGGGCGGGGAACTACAATGAGCAGTTCTTC | CASSWAGNYNEQFF
TRBJ1-4 | TRBD1 | . | TRBV5-1 | TGCGCCAGCAGCCGACGGGACAGAGGAGAAAAACTGTTTTTT | CASSRRDRGEKLFF
TRBJ2-2 | . | . | TRBV9 | TGTGCCAGCAGCGATAAGAACACCGGGGAGCTGTTTTTT | CASSDKNTGELFF
TRBJ2-1 | . | many | TRBV27 | TGTGCCAGCAGGATGGGGGGAGTGAACAATGAGCAGTTCTTC | CASRMGGVNNEQFF
TRBJ1-2 | . | many | TRBV29-1 | TGCAGCGCAGACGCCGGGACAACTAACTATGGCTACACCTTC | CSADAGTTNYGYTF
TRBJ2-1 | . | many | TRBV6-6 | TGTGCCAGCAGCCGGGACCGGAATGAGCAGTTCTTC | CASSRDRNEQFF
TRBJ2-1 | . | . | TRBV5-4 | TGTGCCAGCAGCCTCCGGGAAAATTACAATGAGCAGTTCTTC | CASSLRENYNEQFF
TRBJ2-3 | . | many | TRBV11-2 | TGTGCCAGCAGCCCCCGAACAGGAACAGGGTGGCTCGAAGGAACAGATACGCAGTATTTT | CASSPRTGTGWLEGTDTQYF
TRBJ1-1 | . | . | TRBV2 | TGTGCCAGCAGGGAGTTAGGTCAGCCGACTGAAGCTTTCTTT | CASRELGQPTEAFF
TRBJ1-2 | . | . | TRBV29-1 | TGCAGCGCCCCGAGCCGTCCCTATGGCTACACCTTC | CSAPSRPYGYTF
TRBJ2-2 | . | . | TRBV3-1 | TGTGCCAGCAGCCGTGATTGGGCTGGGTCCGGGGAGCTGTTTTTT | CASSRDWAGSGELFF
TRBJ2-7 | TRBD1 | few | TRBV27 | TGTGCCAGCAGAACGGGACAGGTTTATACCTACGAGCAGTACTTC | CASRTGQVYTYEQYF
TRBJ1-1 | . | once | TRBV5-6 | TGTGCCAGCAGCTTGGCGGCCGGTAACACTGAAGCTTTCTTT | CASSLAAGNTEAFF
TRBJ2-5 | . | many | TRBV4-1 | TGCGCCAGCAGCGCGAGGCGCTACGAGACCCAGTACTTC | CASSARRYETQYF
TRBJ2-6 | . | many | TRBV24-1 | TGTGCCACCAGTGGGACCATGGGGGCCAACGTCCTGACTTTC | CATSGTMGANVLTF
TRBJ1-4 | . | few | TRBV23-1 | TGCGCCAGCAGAATCCGGTGGGATCGTGAAAAACTGTTTTTT | CASRIRWDREKLFF
TRBJ2-1 | TRBD2 | . | TRBV7-8 | TGTGCCAGCAGCTGGCGGTTGCTAGCGGGATCTCAGTATGAGCAGTTCTTC | CASSWRLLAGSQYEQFF
TRBJ2-7 | TRBD1 | many | TRBV7-9 | TGTGCCAGCAGCTCCGGACAGGGAGAGGCCTGGTACGAGCAGTACTTC | CASSSGQGEAWYEQYF
TRBJ2-3 | . | few | TRBV4-1 | TGCGCCAGCAGCCAAGAGTTGGGGGCCCTCGAAGATACGCAGTATTTT | CASSQELGALEDTQYF
TRBJ2-1 | . | many | TRBV6-1 | TGTGCCAGCAGACAGGGAAACAATGAGCAGTTCTTC | CASRQGNNEQFF
TRBJ2-7 | . | . | TRBV5-5 | TGTGCCAGCAGCTTGGGGGCTAGCTTTTCCTACGAGCAGTACTTC | CASSLGASFSYEQYF
TRBJ1-1 | . | . | TRBV13 | TGTGCCAGCAGCTTAGGGCGGGGGGGTTCTCTTGAAGCTTTCTTT | CASSLGRGGSLEAFF
TRBJ2-5 | . | . | TRBV19 | TGTGCCAGTAGTACCTTTAGGGACGAATACCAAGAGACCCAGTACTTC | CASSTFRDEYQETQYF
TRBJ1-3 | . | few | TRBV28 | TGTGCCAGCAGTTTATTCCTCTTGGGGGGCTCTGGAAACACCATATATTTT | CASSLFLLGGSGNTIYF
TRBJ2-5 | TRBD2 | . | TRBV12-3/TRBV12-4 | TGTACCTTCAGTTTAGTGGTCCTAGCGGAAAATCAAGAGACCCAGTACTTC | CTFSLVVLAENQETQYF
TRBJ2-1 | TRBD2 | many | TRBV12-3/TRBV12-4 | TGTGCCAGCAGTACACTAGCGGAGTACAATGAGCAGTTCTTC | CASSTLAEYNEQFF
TRBJ2-7 | TRBD2 | . | TRBV27 | TGTGCCAGCAGTCCTTTAGCGGGAGCGGGGTACGAGCAGTACTTC | CASSPLAGAGYEQYF
TRBJ2-7 | TRBD2 | . | TRBV7-9 | TGTGCCGCGGGGGGGCCAGCCACCCCCCACGAGCAGTACTTC | CAAGGPATPHEQYF
TRBJ2-1 | . | many | TRBV27 | TGTGCCAGCAGAAAGGGGTGGCCGGGAAATGAGCAGTTCTTC | CASRKGWPGNEQFF
TRBJ2-7 | TRBD2 | many | TRBV7-9 | TGTGCCAGCAGCGACCGGGACTACTCCTACGAGCAGTACTTC | CASSDRDYSYEQYF
TRBJ1-2 | . | few | TRBV5-1 | TGCGCCAGCAGCTTGATGAACCCTACTTCGCTGGATGGCTACACCTTC | CASSLMNPTSLDGYTF
TRBJ2-1 | . | . | TRBV2 | TGTGCCAGCAGTGAAGAGCGAGGGGGAAATGAGCAGTTCTTC | CASSEERGGNEQFF
TRBJ2-5 | . | many | TRBV27 | TGTGCCAGCAGAGTTCTGGGCCAAGAGACCCAGTACTTC | CASRVLGQETQYF
TRBJ2-3 | . | few | TRBV3-1 | TGTGCCAGCAGCCATTTCCGACAGACCAGAGATACGCAGTATTTT | CASSHFRQTRDTQYF
TRBJ2-7 | . | few | TRBV27 | TGTGCCAGCAGTTCTATACCCGGAGCCGACGAGCAGTACTTC | CASSSIPGADEQYF
TRBJ2-1 | . | few | TRBV2 | TGTGCCAGCAGGGGCAATGAGCAGTTCTTC | CASRGNEQFF
TRBJ2-3 | . | . | TRBV15 | TGTGCCACCAGCAGAGATGGAGGTTGGGGGGATGGGACAGATACGCAGTATTTT | CATSRDGGWGDGTDTQYF
TRBJ1-2 | TRBD1 | few | TRBV27 | TGTGCCAGCAGTTGGACAGGGGGCGCGGCTGGCTACACCTTC | CASSWTGGAAGYTF
TRBJ1-3 | . | few | TRBV3-1 | TGTGCCAGCAGCCCCACGGGCTCTGGAAACACCATATATTTT | CASSPTGSGNTIYF
TRBJ2-7 | TRBD2 | few | TRBV3-1 | TGTGCCAGCTCGGGGGGAGGGGCTTACGAGCAGTACTTC | CASSGGGAYEQYF
TRBJ2-3 | TRBD2 | . | TRBV6-1 | TGTGCCAGCAGTGAAGTTAGCGGGAGTGAGGGGGATACGCAGTATTTT | CASSEVSGSEGDTQYF
TRBJ2-3 | . | . | TRBV27 | TGTGCCAGCAGTTTAGGGGAATACACAGATACGCAGTATTTT | CASSLGEYTDTQYF